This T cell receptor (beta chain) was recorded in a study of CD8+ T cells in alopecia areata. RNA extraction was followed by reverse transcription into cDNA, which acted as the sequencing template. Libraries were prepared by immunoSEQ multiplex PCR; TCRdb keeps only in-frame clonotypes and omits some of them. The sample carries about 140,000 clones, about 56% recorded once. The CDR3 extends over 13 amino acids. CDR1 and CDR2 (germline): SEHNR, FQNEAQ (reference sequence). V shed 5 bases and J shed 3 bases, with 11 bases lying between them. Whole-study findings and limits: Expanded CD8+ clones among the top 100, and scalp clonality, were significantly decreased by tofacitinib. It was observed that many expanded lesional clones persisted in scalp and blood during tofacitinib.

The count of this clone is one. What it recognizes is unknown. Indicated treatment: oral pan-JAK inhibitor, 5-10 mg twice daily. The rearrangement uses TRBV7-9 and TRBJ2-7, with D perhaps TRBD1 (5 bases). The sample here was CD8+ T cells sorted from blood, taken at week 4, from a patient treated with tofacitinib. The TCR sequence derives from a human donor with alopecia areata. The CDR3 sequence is CASSRVGHYEQYF. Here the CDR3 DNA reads TGTGCCAGCAGCCGAGTGGGGCACTACGAGCAGTACTTC.